This passage covers 2 T cell receptor beta chains from one sample sequenced in a study of T-cell memory formation after mild COVID-19. TCRdb redid the calling of the 5' RACE reads with MiXCR, one entry per CDR3 protein. This sample has 400,000 to 500,000 distinct CDR3 sequences, with around 20% found just once. The sample taken for sequencing was PBMCs or a T cell subset sorted from them (not recorded which). These receptors were obtained from an adult woman who had mild COVID-19 (a few samples of this study predate the infection). Cell type and time point are not known.

The chain carries TRBV5-8 and TRBJ2-3; D ambiguous. Germline V CDR1 and CDR2: SGHTS, YDEGEE. CDR3 length: 12 residues. The germline V and J ends were trimmed by 7 bases and 6 bases, with 12 bases remaining between them. The CDR3 is CASGVLGDTQYF. The CDR3 DNA reads as TGTGCCAGCGGAGTTCTGGGGGATACGCAGTATTTT.

This clonotype was seen only a few times. This chain links TRBV2 with TRBJ2-7; D remains ambiguous. Germline V gene data show CDR1 as SNHLY and CDR2 as FYNNEI. CDR3 length equals 12 residues. Trimming cost V 4 bases and J 7 bases, with 11 bases left between them. CDR3: CASSVGLTEQYF. The CDR3 DNA reads TGTGCCAGCAGTGTAGGGCTTACTGAGCAGTACTTC.